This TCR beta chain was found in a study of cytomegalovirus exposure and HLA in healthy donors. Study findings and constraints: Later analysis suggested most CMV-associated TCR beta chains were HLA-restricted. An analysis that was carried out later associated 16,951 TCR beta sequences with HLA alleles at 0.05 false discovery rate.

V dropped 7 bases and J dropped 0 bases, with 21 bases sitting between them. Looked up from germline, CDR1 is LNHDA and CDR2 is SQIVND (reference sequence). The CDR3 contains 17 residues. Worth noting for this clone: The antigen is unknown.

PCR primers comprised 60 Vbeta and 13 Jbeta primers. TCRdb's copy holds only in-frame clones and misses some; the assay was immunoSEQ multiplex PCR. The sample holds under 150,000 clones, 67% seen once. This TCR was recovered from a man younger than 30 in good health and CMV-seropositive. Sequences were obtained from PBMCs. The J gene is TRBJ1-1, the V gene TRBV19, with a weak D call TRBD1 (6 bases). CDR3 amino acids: CASKRATGPAMNTEAFF. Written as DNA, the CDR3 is TGTGCCAGTAAGAGAGCGACAGGCCCAGCTATGAACACTGAAGCTTTCTTT.